One T cell receptor beta chain is described in this entry. Its antigen is unknown. Amplification used 60 Vbeta primers and 13 Jbeta primers. Using immunoSEQ multiplex PCR, the repertoire was profiled, and TCRdb retains in-frame clones only, with some absent. The sample yields about 200,000 clones, approximately 85% seen once. Germline-derived CDR1 and CDR2 are GTSNPN and SVGIG (reference sequence). The trim removed 3 bases at V and 0 bases at J, leaving 5 bases unmatched. CDR3 length equals 15 residues. The sample is drawn from a study of cytomegalovirus exposure and HLA in healthy donors. General study results and limits: According to the study, 150 to 200 TCR beta chains were cytomegalovirus-associated. The authors reported that TCR beta sequences could predict HLA-A and HLA-B alleles. These predictions were accurate for most subjects in the first cohort.

V and J are TRBV30 and TRBJ2-1, with 7 bases fitting TRBD1. This clonotype was sampled from a woman in her forties or fifties in good health and CMV-seronegative. The sequenced sample consisted of PBMCs. In DNA form, the CDR3 reads TGTGCCTGGAGCTTGGACAGGCTCTCCTACAATGAGCAGTTCTTC. It specifies CAWSLDRLSYNEQFF.